This T cell receptor (beta chain) was sequenced during a study of CD8+ T cells in alopecia areata. CDR3 size: 18 residues. Trimming cost V 0 bases and J 0 bases; bases outside gene matches: 7. From germline, CDR1 is LGHNA and CDR2 YNFKEQ. Reverse transcribed after extraction, RNA yielded cDNA as the sequencing template. Sequenced by immunoSEQ multiplex PCR; TCRdb stores in-frame clones only, minus some. The sample shows about 190,000 clones, approximately 60% of them seen only once. Specified treatment: oral pan-JAK inhibitor, 5-10 mg twice daily. As part of sample collection, lesional scalp punch biopsies and peripheral blood were taken from alopecia areata patients.

The receptor's source is a human donor with alopecia areata. The genes are TRBV4-2 and TRBJ2-3; TRBD1 aligns across 9 bases. The input for sequencing was CD4+ T cells sorted from blood, taken at week 4, from a patient treated with tofacitinib. The CDR3 is CASSQDGQGHSSTDTQYF. DNA of the CDR3: TGTGCCAGCAGCCAAGACGGACAGGGGCACTCTAGCACAGATACGCAGTATTTT.